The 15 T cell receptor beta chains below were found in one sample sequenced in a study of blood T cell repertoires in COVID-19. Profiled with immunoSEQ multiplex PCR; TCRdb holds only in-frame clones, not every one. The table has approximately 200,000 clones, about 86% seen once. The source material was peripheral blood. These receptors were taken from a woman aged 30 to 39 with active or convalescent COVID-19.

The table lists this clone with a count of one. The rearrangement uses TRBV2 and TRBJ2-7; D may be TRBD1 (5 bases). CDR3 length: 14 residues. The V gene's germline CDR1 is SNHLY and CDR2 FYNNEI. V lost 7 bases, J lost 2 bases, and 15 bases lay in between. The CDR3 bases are TGTGCCAGCACCCCTCAGGGCACAGCCTACGAGCAGTACTTC. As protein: CASTPQGTAYEQYF.

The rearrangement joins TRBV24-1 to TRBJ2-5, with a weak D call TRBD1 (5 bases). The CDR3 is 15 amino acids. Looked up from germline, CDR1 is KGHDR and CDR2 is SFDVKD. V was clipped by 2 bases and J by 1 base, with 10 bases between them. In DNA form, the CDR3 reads TGTGCCACCAGTGATTCGAGGACACCCCAAGAGACCCAGTACTTC. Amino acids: CATSDSRTPQETQYF.

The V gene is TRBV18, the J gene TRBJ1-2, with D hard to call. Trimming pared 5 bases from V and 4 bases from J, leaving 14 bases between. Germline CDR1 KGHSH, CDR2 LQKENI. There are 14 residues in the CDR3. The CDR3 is CASSGTGEGYGYTF. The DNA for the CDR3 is TGTGCCAGCTCAGGTACTGGAGAAGGCTATGGCTACACCTTC.

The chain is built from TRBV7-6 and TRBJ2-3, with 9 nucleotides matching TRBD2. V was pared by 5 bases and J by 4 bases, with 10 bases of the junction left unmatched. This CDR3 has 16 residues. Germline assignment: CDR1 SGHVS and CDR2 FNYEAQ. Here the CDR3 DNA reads TGTGCCAGCAGCCCTAGTAGCGGGAGTCGGGCAGATACGCAGTATTTT. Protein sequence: CASSPSSGSRADTQYF.

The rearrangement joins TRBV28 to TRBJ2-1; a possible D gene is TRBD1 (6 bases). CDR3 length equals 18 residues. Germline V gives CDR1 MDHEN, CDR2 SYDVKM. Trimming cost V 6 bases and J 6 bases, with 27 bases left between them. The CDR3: CASSPHPSNREIFNEQFF. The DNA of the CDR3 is TGTGCCAGCAGCCCACACCCCTCTAACAGGGAAATCTTCAATGAGCAGTTCTTC.

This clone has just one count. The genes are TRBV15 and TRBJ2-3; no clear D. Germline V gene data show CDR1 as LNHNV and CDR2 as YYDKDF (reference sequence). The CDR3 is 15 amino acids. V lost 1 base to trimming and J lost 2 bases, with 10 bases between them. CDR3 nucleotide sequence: TGTGCCACCAGCAGAGTGAGCGCCCCCACAGATACGCAGTATTTT. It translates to CATSRVSAPTDTQYF. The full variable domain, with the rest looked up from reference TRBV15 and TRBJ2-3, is DAMVIQNPRYQVTQFGKPVTLSCSQTLNHNVMYWYQQKSSQAPKLLFHYYDKDFNNEADTPDNFQSRRPNTSFCFLDIRSPGLGDTAMYLCATSRVSAPTDTQYFGPGTRLTVL.

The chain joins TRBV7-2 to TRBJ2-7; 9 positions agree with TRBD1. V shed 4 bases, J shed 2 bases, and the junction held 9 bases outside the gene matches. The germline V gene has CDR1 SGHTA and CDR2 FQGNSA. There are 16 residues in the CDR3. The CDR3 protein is CASSSPGQGIPYEQYF. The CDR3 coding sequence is TGTGCCAGCAGCTCCCCGGGACAGGGAATCCCCTACGAGCAGTACTTC.

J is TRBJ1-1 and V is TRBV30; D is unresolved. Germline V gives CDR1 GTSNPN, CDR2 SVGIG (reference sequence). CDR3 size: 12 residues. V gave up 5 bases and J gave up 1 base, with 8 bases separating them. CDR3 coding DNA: TGTGCCTGGGCCCCTTCGAACACTGAAGCTTTCTTT. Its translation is CAWAPSNTEAFF.

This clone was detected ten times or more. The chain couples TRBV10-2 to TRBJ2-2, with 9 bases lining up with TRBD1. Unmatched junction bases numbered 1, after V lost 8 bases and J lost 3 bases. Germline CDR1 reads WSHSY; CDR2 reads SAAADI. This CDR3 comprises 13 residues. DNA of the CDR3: TGCGCCAGCCGGGACAGGGACACCGGGGAGCTGTTTTTT. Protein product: CASRDRDTGELFF.

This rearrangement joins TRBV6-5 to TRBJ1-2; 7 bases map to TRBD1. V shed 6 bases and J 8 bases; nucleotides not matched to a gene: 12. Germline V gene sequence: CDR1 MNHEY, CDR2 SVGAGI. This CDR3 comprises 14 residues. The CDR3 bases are TGTGCCAGCAGGCGGACAGGAAGTTTACTGGGCTACACCTTC. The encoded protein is CASRRTGSLLGYTF.

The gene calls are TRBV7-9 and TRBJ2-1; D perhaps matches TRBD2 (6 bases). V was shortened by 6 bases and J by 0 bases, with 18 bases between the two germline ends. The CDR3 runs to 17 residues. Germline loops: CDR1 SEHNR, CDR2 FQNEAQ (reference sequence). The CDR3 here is CASRTLASESSYNEQFF. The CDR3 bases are TGTGCCAGCAGAACGCTTGCTAGCGAATCCTCCTACAATGAGCAGTTCTTC.

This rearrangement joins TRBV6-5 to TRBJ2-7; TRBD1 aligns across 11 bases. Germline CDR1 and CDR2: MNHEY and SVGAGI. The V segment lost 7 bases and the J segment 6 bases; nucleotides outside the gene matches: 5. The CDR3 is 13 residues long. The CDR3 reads CASTRDRGTEQYF. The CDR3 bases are TGTGCCAGCACGCGGGACAGGGGGACCGAGCAGTACTTC.

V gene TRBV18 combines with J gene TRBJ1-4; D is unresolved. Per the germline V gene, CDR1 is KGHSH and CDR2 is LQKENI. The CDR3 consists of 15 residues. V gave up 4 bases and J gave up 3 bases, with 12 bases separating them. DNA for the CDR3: TGTGCCAGCTCACTGTGGTCCAGTGCTAATGAAAAACTGTTTTTT. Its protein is CASSLWSSANEKLFF.

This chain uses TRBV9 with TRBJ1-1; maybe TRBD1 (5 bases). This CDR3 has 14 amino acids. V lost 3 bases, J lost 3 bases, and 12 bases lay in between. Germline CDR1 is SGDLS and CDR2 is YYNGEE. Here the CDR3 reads CASSGDSGYTEAFF. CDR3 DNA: TGTGCCAGCAGCGGGGACTCGGGATACACTGAAGCTTTCTTT. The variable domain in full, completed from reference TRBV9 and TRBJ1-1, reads DSGVTQTPKHLITATGQRVTLRCSPRSGDLSVYWYQQSLDQGLQFLIQYYNGEERAKGNILERFSAQQFPDLHSELNLSSLELGDSALYFCASSGDSGYTEAFFGQGTRLTVV.

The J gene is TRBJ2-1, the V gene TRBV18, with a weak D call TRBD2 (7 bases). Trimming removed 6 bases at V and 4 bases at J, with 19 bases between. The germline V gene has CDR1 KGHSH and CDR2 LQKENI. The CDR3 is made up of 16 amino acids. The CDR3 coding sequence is TGTGCCAGCTCCATAGGGGGGAGCGGGACTTACAATGAGCAGTTCTTC. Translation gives CASSIGGSGTYNEQFF.